This T cell receptor (beta chain) was profiled in a study of Ad26.COV2.S vaccination and SARS-CoV-2 variants. The CDR3 spans 14 residues. V lost 1 base and J lost 9, with 16 bases in between. The V gene's germline CDR1 is SGHAT and CDR2 FQNNGV. TCRdb's table, derived via immunoSEQ multiplex PCR, lists solely in-frame clones and lacks some. The sample records roughly 450,000 clones, around nine tenths being singletons. Treatment of the sample: 15 to 20 received Ad26.COV2.S at low or high dose, single or two shots; 5 received placebo; per-sample allocation not given. On day 63 after the first injection, vaccine and placebo recipients gave samples.

The chain employs TRBV11-2 and TRBJ2-7; tentatively, D is TRBD1 (6 bases). The origin of this receptor is a person between 18 and 65 years old who received the Ad26.COV2.S COVID-19 vaccine or a placebo. The starting material was peripheral blood, obtained in a trial of Ad26.COV2.S vaccine versus placebo. This CDR3 is CASSLGTATTGQYF. In DNA, the CDR3 is TGTGCCAGCAGCTTAGGGACAGCCACTACGGGGCAGTACTTC.